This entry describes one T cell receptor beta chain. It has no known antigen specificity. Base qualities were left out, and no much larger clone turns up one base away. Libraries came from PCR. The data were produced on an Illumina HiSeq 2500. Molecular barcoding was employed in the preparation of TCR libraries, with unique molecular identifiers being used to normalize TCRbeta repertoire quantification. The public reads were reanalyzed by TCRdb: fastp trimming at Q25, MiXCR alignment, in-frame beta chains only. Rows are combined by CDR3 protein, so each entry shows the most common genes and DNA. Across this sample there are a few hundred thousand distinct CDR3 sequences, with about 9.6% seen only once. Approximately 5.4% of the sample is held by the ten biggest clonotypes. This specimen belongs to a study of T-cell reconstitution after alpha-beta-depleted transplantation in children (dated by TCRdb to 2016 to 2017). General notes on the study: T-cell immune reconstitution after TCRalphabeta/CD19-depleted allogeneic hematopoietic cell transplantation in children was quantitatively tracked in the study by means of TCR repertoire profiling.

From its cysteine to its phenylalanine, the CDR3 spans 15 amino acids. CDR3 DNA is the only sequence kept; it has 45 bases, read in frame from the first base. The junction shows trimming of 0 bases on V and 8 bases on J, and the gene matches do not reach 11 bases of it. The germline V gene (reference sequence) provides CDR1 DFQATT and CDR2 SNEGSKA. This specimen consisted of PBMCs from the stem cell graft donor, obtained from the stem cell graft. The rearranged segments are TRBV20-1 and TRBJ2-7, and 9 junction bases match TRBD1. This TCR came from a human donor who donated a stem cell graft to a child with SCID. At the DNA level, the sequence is TGCAGTGCTAGAGATATACAGGGGGCTCTAAAGCAGCAGTACTTC. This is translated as CSARDIQGALKQQYF.